One T cell receptor beta chain is described in this entry. The data derive from a study of blood T cell repertoires in COVID-19. Study in general: Sites in the United States, Italy and Spain provided acute and convalescent COVID-19 samples. Sample material is recorded as cDNA or gDNA derived from T cells, B-cell-depleted T cells, or PBMCs.

In the source study's methods: Amplifying reference gene primers gave estimates of nucleated cell counts. Using immunoSEQ multiplex PCR, the repertoire was profiled, and TCRdb retains in-frame clones only, with some absent. Clone size and the V and J calls come from that table; the DNA yielded D and trimming. The sample records about 250,000 clones, about 73% being singletons. Trimming removed 4 bases from V and 9 bases from J; junction bases left unmatched: 13. The CDR3 loop spans 15 amino acids. Germline V gene sequence: CDR1 LGHDT, CDR2 YNNKEL (reference sequence). The sample was peripheral blood. The chain couples TRBV3-1 (or the pseudogene TRBV3-2) to TRBJ2-3, with 7 bases lining up with TRBD2. This clonotype originated in a woman aged 80 or over with acute or convalescent COVID-19. The CDR3: CASSPRGAGLYTQYF. CDR3 coding DNA: TGTGCCAGCAGCCCCCGGGGAGCGGGATTGTACACGCAGTATTTT.